Included here is one T cell receptor (beta chain) sequence, with context. Its antigen is still unknown. Germline CDR1 is SQVTM and CDR2 is ANQGSEA. The CDR3 totals 16 residues. V lost 5 bases, J lost 2 bases, and 18 bases lay in between. The data were produced by immunoSEQ multiplex PCR, yet TCRdb's version contains in-frame clones alone and is incomplete. The table lists 25,000 to 35,000 clones, around four fifths of them singletons. This entry comes from a study of monozygotic twins with cystic fibrosis. Study overall: With about 15 PCR cycles, barcoded libraries came from 2.5 to 3.5 micrograms of fragmented DNA. Study findings and constraints: Monozygotic CF twins shared more identical nucleotide clonotypes than unrelated patients. The repertoire was suggested to be naive-dominated, clonality median roughly 0.0089. J usage was most co-twin-similar in 8 of 16 pairs, V in 13.

This receptor was identified in a girl between 2 and 10 years old with cystic fibrosis. J is TRBJ1-4 and V is TRBV29-1; D unresolved. Sequencing used blood. The DNA for the CDR3 is TGCAGCGTTTTGAAATACAGCCGTTCGACTAATGAAAAACTGTTTTTT. It yields the protein CSVLKYSRSTNEKLFF. Variable domain in full (rest from reference TRBV29-1 and TRBJ1-4): SAVISQKPSRDICQRGTSLTIQCQVDSQVTMMFWYRQQPGQSLTLIATANQGSEATYESGFVIDKFPISRPNLTFSTLTVSNMSPEDSSIYLCSVLKYSRSTNEKLFFGSGTQLSVL.